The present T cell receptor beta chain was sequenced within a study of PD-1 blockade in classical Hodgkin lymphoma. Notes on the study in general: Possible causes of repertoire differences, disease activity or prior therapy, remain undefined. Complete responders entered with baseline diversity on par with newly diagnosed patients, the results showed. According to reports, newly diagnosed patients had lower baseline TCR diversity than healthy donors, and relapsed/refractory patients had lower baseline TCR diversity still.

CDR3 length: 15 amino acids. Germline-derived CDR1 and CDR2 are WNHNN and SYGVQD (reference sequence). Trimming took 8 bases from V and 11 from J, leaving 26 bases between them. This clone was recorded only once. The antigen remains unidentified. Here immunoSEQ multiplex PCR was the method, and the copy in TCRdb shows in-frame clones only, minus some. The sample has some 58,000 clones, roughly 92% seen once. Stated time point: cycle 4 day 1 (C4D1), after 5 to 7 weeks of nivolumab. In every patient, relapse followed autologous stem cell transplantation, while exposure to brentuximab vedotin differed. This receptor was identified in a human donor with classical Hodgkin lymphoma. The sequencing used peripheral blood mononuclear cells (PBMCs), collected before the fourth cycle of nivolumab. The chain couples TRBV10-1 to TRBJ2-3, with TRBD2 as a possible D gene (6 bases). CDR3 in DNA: TGCGCCAGCCCCCCGGGGCGGGGACCCTTTGCCGAGCAGTATTTT. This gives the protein CASPPGRGPFAEQYF.